This TCR beta chain was recorded in a study of PD-1 blockade in classical Hodgkin lymphoma. Time point: newly diagnosed, previously untreated cHL patient sample. V was shortened by 0 bases and J by 3 bases, with 9 bases between the two germline ends. The CDR3 has 15 residues. Germline V gene lookup returns CDR1 GTSNPN and CDR2 SVGIG (reference sequence). The study, taken as a whole, reports: In newly diagnosed patients, baseline TCR diversity was reportedly below that of healthy donors.

Measured with immunoSEQ multiplex PCR; TCRdb has only the in-frame clones, and not every one. Altogether about 16,000 clones are present, over 75% being singletons, with the ten largest covering 6.9%. Note on this clone: Its target is not known.

Sequenced: peripheral blood mononuclear cells (PBMCs). The origin of this receptor is a human donor with classical Hodgkin lymphoma. This chain uses TRBV30 with TRBJ2-6, with D unresolved. For the CDR3, the DNA is TGTGCCTGGAGTGTACTGGGTAGTGGGGCCAACGTCCTGACTTTC. The encoded protein is CAWSVLGSGANVLTF.